Shown below are 28 T cell receptor beta chains from a single sample sequenced in a study of blood T cell repertoires in COVID-19. Assay used: immunoSEQ multiplex PCR; TCRdb lists only in-frame clones, some missing. The table includes about 120,000 clones, approximately 88% detected once. The sequenced sample consisted of peripheral blood. The origin of the receptors is a woman aged 40 to 50 with acute or convalescent COVID-19.

This sequence joins TRBV2 and TRBJ1-2, with 7 nucleotides matching TRBD1. This CDR3 comprises 13 residues. Germline V gene sequence: CDR1 SNHLY, CDR2 FYNNEI. The V gene end was trimmed by 3 bases and the J gene end by 8 bases; junction bases not matched to a gene: 6. CDR3 residues: CASSDDRAHGYTF. The DNA for the CDR3 is TGTGCCAGCAGTGACGACAGGGCCCACGGCTACACCTTC.

This rearrangement joins TRBV12-5 to TRBJ1-5; D might be TRBD1 (6 bases). The CDR3 has 18 amino acids. In germline, CDR1 is LGHNT, CDR2 FRNRAP. Trimming cost V 5 bases and J 0 bases, with 20 bases left between them. The CDR3 loop is CASGDTGHTSYSNQPQHF. As DNA, the CDR3 is TGTGCTAGTGGTGATACAGGGCACACGAGTTATAGCAATCAGCCCCAGCATTTT.

The genes are TRBV7-2 and TRBJ2-2, with 9 bases that match TRBD1. The V gene's germline CDR1 is SGHTA and CDR2 FQGNSA. With 6 bases clipped from V and 4 bases from J, the junction kept 6 bases outside the gene matches. CDR3 size: 15 residues. The CDR3 loop reads CASRRPGQGTGELFF. The CDR3 DNA reads TGTGCCAGCAGACGACCGGGACAGGGCACCGGGGAGCTGTTTTTT.

This sequence joins TRBV11-2 and TRBJ2-3, with 9 bases aligning to TRBD2. Germline V gives CDR1 SGHAT, CDR2 FQNNGV. Trimming removed 1 base from V and 0 bases from J; junction bases left unmatched: 5. The CDR3 spans 17 residues. This CDR3 is CASSLGLRGGSTDTQYF. As DNA, the CDR3 is TGTGCCAGCAGCTTAGGCTTGCGGGGGGGAAGCACAGATACGCAGTATTTT.

The CDR3 region is CASIGGTVKTEAFF. The CDR3 region has the DNA TGTGCCAGCATTGGAGGGACAGTTAAGACTGAAGCTTTCTTT. This chain joins TRBV6-5 and TRBJ1-1, with TRBD1 matching over 7 bases. This CDR3 has 14 residues. In germline, CDR1 is MNHEY, CDR2 SVGAGI. The V and J ends lost 7 bases and 5 bases, in that order; junction bases with no gene match: 10.

This clone was found once. The chain links TRBV7-9 to TRBJ1-3; perhaps TRBD1 as D (6 bases). The CDR3 spans 14 residues. The V end was cut by 5 bases, the J end by 10 bases, with 18 bases between. The V gene's germline CDR1 is SEHNR and CDR2 FQNEAQ (reference sequence). The CDR3 DNA follows: TGTGCCAGCAGCGTCCGGACAGCCGAAACGACCATATATTTT. This sequence encodes CASSVRTAETTIYF.

This clone appeared a few times. Other nucleotide sequences in the sample specify the same CDR3. J is TRBJ2-7 and V is TRBV2; TRBD1 agrees at 7 bases. Germline CDR1 is SNHLY and CDR2 is FYNNEI. Losses at the gene ends were 5 bases for V and 3 bases for J; bases not matched to a gene: 4. This CDR3 spans 13 amino acids. CDR3 nucleotide sequence: TGTGCCAGCAGTCGGGACAGAGACTACGAGCAGTACTTC. Its protein is CASSRDRDYEQYF.

The chain uses TRBV6-1 and TRBJ1-2, with TRBD1 identical over 7 bases. This CDR3 has 15 residues. V trimming: 1 base; J trimming: 4 bases; junction bases outside the gene matches: 6. Germline V lookup: CDR1 MNHNS, CDR2 SASEGT. The CDR3 reads CASSEESTGAYGYTF. For the CDR3, the DNA is TGTGCCAGCAGTGAAGAGTCCACAGGGGCCTATGGCTACACCTTC.

The V and J genes are TRBV5-8 and TRBJ2-3; D remains unclear. Germline V CDR1 and CDR2: SGHTS, YDEGEE. Deletions cut 0 bases from V and 4 bases from J, with 9 bases between. The CDR3 extends over 14 amino acids. This CDR3 reads CASSLGPSSDTQYF. The DNA of the CDR3 is TGTGCCAGCAGCTTGGGTCCGAGCTCAGATACGCAGTATTTT.

The rearrangement links TRBV29-1 to TRBJ2-3; 7 positions agree with TRBD1. The CDR3 covers 12 residues. Per the germline V gene, CDR1 is SQVTM and CDR2 is ANQGSEA. V lost 7 bases, J lost 6 bases, and 7 bases stayed unmatched. CDR3 DNA: TGCAGCGGTGCTACAGGGGCGGATACGCAGTATTTT. Translation gives CSGATGADTQYF.

V gene TRBV5-6 combines with J gene TRBJ1-6; 7 bases fit TRBD1. V shed 1 base, J shed 5 bases, and the junction held 12 bases outside the gene matches. CDR1 is SGHDT, CDR2 YYEEEE, per germline. The CDR3 runs to 18 residues. This chain's CDR3 is CASSLFSWSGGNNSPLHF. CDR3 sequence (DNA): TGTGCCAGCAGCTTGTTCTCTTGGTCAGGGGGAAATAATTCACCCCTCCACTTT.

This chain joins TRBV27 and TRBJ1-1; maybe TRBD1 (6 bases). From germline, CDR1 is MNHEY and CDR2 SMNVEV (reference sequence). V was trimmed by 3 bases and J by 1 base, leaving 18 bases between them. The CDR3 covers 17 residues. The CDR3 DNA follows: TGTGCCAGCAGTTTTCATCGACTTACAGGGCGGAACACTGAAGCTTTCTTT. It is translated as CASSFHRLTGRNTEAFF.

The genes are TRBV18 and TRBJ1-5, with D possibly matching TRBD1 (5 bases). Germline loops: CDR1 KGHSH, CDR2 LQKENI. This CDR3 region has 14 residues. Trimming removed 2 bases from V and 5 bases from J, with 10 bases in between. Written as DNA, the CDR3 is TGTGCCAGCTCACCAAGCGGGGGTCATCAGCCCCAGCATTTT. Its translation is CASSPSGGHQPQHF. Drawing the rest from reference TRBV18 and TRBJ1-5, the complete variable domain is NAGVMQNPRHLVRRRGQEARLRCSPMKGHSHVYWYRQLPEEGLKFMVYLQKENIIDESGMPKERFSAEFPKEGPSILRIQQVVRGDSAAYFCASSPSGGHQPQHFGDGTRLSIL.

The chain is built from TRBV19 and TRBJ1-1; 11 bases fit TRBD1. V trimming: 1 base; J trimming: 4 bases; junction bases outside the gene matches: 5. CDR3 size: 16 residues. The germline V gene encodes CDR1 LNHDA and CDR2 SQIVND (reference sequence). CDR3 region: CASSIARTGGRTEAFF. CDR3 DNA: TGTGCCAGTAGTATAGCTCGGACAGGGGGCCGCACTGAAGCTTTCTTT. The variable domain in full, completed from reference TRBV19 and TRBJ1-1, reads DGGITQSPKYLFRKEGQNVTLSCEQNLNHDAMYWYRQDPGQGLRLIYYSQIVNDFQKGDIAEGYSVSREKKESFPLTVTSAQKNPTAFYLCASSIARTGGRTEAFFGQGTRLTVV.

The rearrangement links TRBV7-3 to TRBJ2-3; 10 nucleotides line up with TRBD2. Looked up from germline, CDR1 is SGHTA and CDR2 is FQGTGA. The CDR3 length is 16 residues. The J segment lost 0 bases and the V segment lost 5 bases, leaving 5 bases of the junction unmatched. The CDR3 sequence: CASSPERGGSTDTQYF. CDR3 nucleotides: TGTGCCAGCAGCCCGGAGCGGGGGGGAAGCACAGATACGCAGTATTTT.

The gene calls are TRBV18 and TRBJ2-7, with 7 bases lining up with TRBD1. The CDR3 is made up of 12 amino acids. Trimming at V came to 6 bases and at J to 6 bases, leaving 5 bases not matched to a gene. The germline V gene encodes CDR1 KGHSH and CDR2 LQKENI. The CDR3 sequence is CASSSDRAEQYF. The CDR3 DNA sequence: TGTGCCAGCTCCTCTGACAGGGCCGAGCAGTACTTC.

The genes are TRBV6-5 and TRBJ1-1, with 8 positions matching TRBD1. V lost 10 bases to trimming and J lost 5 bases; unmatched junction nucleotides: 9. Germline V gene data show CDR1 as MNHEY and CDR2 as SVGAGI. This CDR3 is built from 13 residues. CDR3 coding DNA: TGTGCCACTGTGCGCGACAGGGGTACTGAAGCTTTCTTT. Protein: CATVRDRGTEAFF.

The chain links TRBV30 to TRBJ2-7, with TRBD1 as a possible D gene (6 bases). V was cut by 3 bases and J by 9 bases, with 9 bases left in between. The CDR3 loop spans 10 amino acids. Germline V gene data show CDR1 as GTSNPN and CDR2 as SVGIG (reference sequence). CDR3 sequence (DNA): TGTGCCTGGAGCAGGGGTGTGCAGTACTTC. Translated, it gives CAWSRGVQYF.

The chain couples TRBV10-3 to TRBJ2-7; 10 bases align to TRBD1. This CDR3 is 13 amino acids long. Germline V lookup: CDR1 ENHRY, CDR2 SYGVKD. V trimming: 10 bases; J trimming: 7 bases; junction bases outside the gene matches: 10. The CDR3 reads CATGTGVAGEQYF. The CDR3 DNA reads as TGTGCCACAGGGACAGGGGTGGCGGGAGAGCAGTACTTC.

The chain joins TRBV5-1 to TRBJ2-7; 8 bases agree with TRBD1. The junction had 8 bases not matched to a gene; V was cut back by 3 bases and J by 0 bases. CDR1 is SGHRS, CDR2 YFSETQ, per germline. The CDR3 is 16 residues long. The CDR3 coding sequence is TGCGCCAGCAGCTACCCGGGACAGGCCGGCTCCTACGAGCAGTACTTC. Its protein product is CASSYPGQAGSYEQYF.

CDR3 DNA: TGTGCCAGTCGGGGACAGACCGATAGCAATCAGCCCCAGCATTTT. This encodes CASRGQTDSNQPQHF. The chain links TRBV2 to TRBJ1-5; 7 nucleotides agree with TRBD1. There are 15 residues in the CDR3. J lost 0 bases, V lost 9 bases, and 8 bases had no gene match. The germline CDR1 and CDR2 sequences are SNHLY and FYNNEI.

The chain links TRBV23-1 to TRBJ2-2; D is possibly TRBD1 (6 bases). TRBV23-1 is sorted into the ORF group, with uncertain function. The V end was cut by 10 bases, the J end by 2 bases, with 14 bases between. The CDR3 extends over 14 amino acids. CDR3 sequence (DNA): TGCGCCACCCACAAGGGGGACAACACCGGGGAGCTGTTTTTT. Amino acid sequence: CATHKGDNTGELFF.

This sequence joins TRBV3-1 (or the pseudogene TRBV3-2) and TRBJ2-2, with 9 bases fitting TRBD2. V gave up 4 bases and J gave up 0 bases; unmatched junction bases: 15. Germline CDR1 reads LGHDT; CDR2 reads YNNKEL (reference sequence). The CDR3 sequence is 20 residues long. The CDR3: CASSPTSGASGIANTGELFF. The CDR3 DNA reads TGTGCCAGCAGCCCCACCTCTGGTGCTAGCGGGATCGCGAACACCGGGGAGCTGTTTTTT.

The chain recombines TRBV3-1 (or the pseudogene TRBV3-2) with TRBJ1-1; TRBD1 aligns across 9 bases. The CDR3 runs 16 residues. V gave up 0 bases and J gave up 4 bases; unmatched junction bases: 6. CDR1 and CDR2 from the germline V gene are LGHDT and YNNKEL (reference sequence). In DNA form, the CDR3 reads TGTGCCAGCAGCCAAGATCGTGGGACAGGGCTCACTGAAGCTTTCTTT. Amino acid sequence: CASSQDRGTGLTEAFF.

The rearrangement uses TRBV30 and TRBJ2-5; D possibly corresponds to TRBD1 (5 bases). The V and J ends lost 4 bases and 5 bases respectively, with 23 bases between them. This CDR3 region has 16 residues. Germline-derived CDR1 and CDR2 are GTSNPN and SVGIG (reference sequence). The CDR3 DNA follows: TGTGCCTGGACCCCCAAGGGGCGAAGAGATAGGGAGACCCAGTACTTC. Amino acid sequence: CAWTPKGRRDRETQYF.

The CDR3 nucleotides are TGCGCCAGCAGCTTTTCGCAGTTACAAGAGACCCAGTACTTC. This codes for CASSFSQLQETQYF. This chain connects TRBV5-1 to TRBJ2-5; D gene ambiguous. Trimming stripped 2 bases from V and 2 bases from J, with 10 bases between. The CDR3 contains 14 residues. Germline values: CDR1 SGHRS, CDR2 YFSETQ.

The rearrangement links TRBV3-1 (or the pseudogene TRBV3-2) to TRBJ1-2; D remains ambiguous. Germline V gene data show CDR1 as LGHDT and CDR2 as YNNKEL (reference sequence). The CDR3 extends over 15 amino acids. The V and J ends lost 1 base and 6 bases respectively, with 15 bases between them. The CDR3 coding sequence is TGTGCCAGCAGCCAAGGGAGGGCCAAGCGGGATGGCTACACCTTC. Amino acids: CASSQGRAKRDGYTF.

The chain has TRBV2 and TRBJ1-5, with unresolved D. Germline CDR1 and CDR2: SNHLY and FYNNEI. The CDR3 runs to 14 residues. Deletions cut 7 bases from V and 15 bases from J, with 25 bases between. The CDR3 is CASKASVETHLRHF. In nucleotides, the CDR3 is TGTGCCAGCAAGGCGTCGGTCGAGACACACCTCCGGCATTTT.